This TCR beta chain was found in a study of T cell repertoires in cytomegalovirus infection. Background on the study: Signatures in public TCR beta sequences pointed to both CMV infection and matching HLA type.

TCRdb reprocessed the reads with MiXCR, giving one entry per CDR3 protein. The sample includes about 140,000 distinct CDR3 sequences, approximately 5.9% of them seen just once. General study results and limits: What dominated the ex vivo response were HLA-C-restricted CMV-specific TCR beta clonotypes. Adding up the frequency of public TCR beta families identified people who carried CMV plus the relevant HLA.

Germline trimming cut 2 bases from V and 4 bases from J; bases unmatched to any gene: 9. CDR1 and CDR2 (germline): SGHDN, FVKESK. This CDR3 has 16 amino acids. This clonotype has a handful of counts. Its target is unknown. The sequence was obtained from a human donor in good health (CMV status not recorded). Some clones in this sample may be carry-over from other donors' samples. Sequencing was performed on PBMCs. The genes are TRBV14 and TRBJ2-7, with 9 bases that match TRBD1. The chain's CDR3 is CASSQIPGQGKYEQYF. CDR3 DNA sequence: TGTGCCAGCAGCCAAATACCGGGACAGGGAAAATACGAGCAGTACTTC.